The present T cell receptor beta chain was sequenced within a study of post-analysis software for immune sequencing data. Regarding the study as a whole: People with multiple sclerosis had a significantly lower normalized Chao1 diversity than controls did. Strong co-clustering by F measure linked samples that shared a preparation batch. Relative to controls, patients had about five TRBV segments at higher frequency, with TRBV5-6, TRBV5-1 and TRBV20-1 among these.

Unique molecular identifiers were carried by the TCR beta cDNA libraries. T cells numbering about 0.85 to 10 million yielded 450,000 to 500,000 cDNA molecules. TCRdb analysed the PCR reads with MiXCR anew, one entry per CDR3 protein. This sample has under 200,000 distinct CDR3 sequences, with around 36% found just once. Trimming shortened V by 4 bases and J by 2 bases, and 9 bases separated the two germline ends. The CDR3 is made up of 13 amino acids. Germline values: CDR1 DFQATT, CDR2 SNEGSKA (reference sequence). With respect to this clonotype: What it binds is not known.

The chain links TRBV20-1 to TRBJ2-1, with D maybe TRBD2 (5 bases). Sequencing used blood, obtained after autologous hematopoietic stem cell transplantation. The source of this sequence is a girl aged 10 to 17 with multiple sclerosis. CDR3 loop: CSAMRVTYNEQFF. The CDR3 nucleotides read TGCAGTGCTATGAGGGTGACCTACAATGAGCAGTTCTTC.